These T cell receptor beta chains were read from a single sample in a study of resident and recirculating memory T cells in vitiligo. TCRdb's copy holds only in-frame clones and misses some; the assay was immunoSEQ multiplex PCR. The data show 40,000 to 45,000 clones, 85% to 95% seen once. The material sequenced was blood. Source of these receptors: a male donor with vitiligo. Both conserved end residues are part of each CDR3. Fields, in order: CDR3 DNA, CDR3 protein, V gene, J gene, D gene, clone size. The D gene is left open where the match is weak. Clone size is shown for a subset of rows, as once, few, many or a class of expanded clone.

CDR3nt: TGTGCCAGCTCACCGAATGCTAGGGGAAATAGTGGCTACTACGAGCAGTACTTC
CDR3aa: CASSPNARGNSGYYEQYF
v_gene: TRBV18
j_gene: TRBJ2-7
d_gene: NA
abundance: NA

CDR3nt: TGCAGTGCCCGGAGCGGTGAGACCCAGTACTTC
CDR3aa: CSARSGETQYF
v_gene: TRBV20-1
j_gene: TRBJ2-5
d_gene: NA
abundance: NA

CDR3nt: TGTGCCAGCAGCTCCCTCGAAGGCCCTACTACATACGAGCAGTACTTC
CDR3aa: CASSSLEGPTTYEQYF
v_gene: TRBV5-5
j_gene: TRBJ2-7
d_gene: NA
abundance: NA

CDR3nt: TGTGCCAGCAGCTCCCGGGGGGGTCAAGAGACCCAGTACTTC
CDR3aa: CASSSRGGQETQYF
v_gene: TRBV13
j_gene: TRBJ2-5
d_gene: TRBD2
abundance: NA

CDR3nt: TGTGCCAGCAGCGTTAGTAGCGGGGGGGCCGGTTCCTACAATGAGCAGTTCTTC
CDR3aa: CASSVSSGGAGSYNEQFF
v_gene: TRBV9
j_gene: TRBJ2-1
d_gene: TRBD2
abundance: once

CDR3nt: TGTGCCAGCAGTGGGTTAGCGGGGGGGCAAGAGACCCAGTACTTC
CDR3aa: CASSGLAGGQETQYF
v_gene: TRBV2
j_gene: TRBJ2-5
d_gene: TRBD2
abundance: NA

CDR3nt: TGCGCCAGCAGCTTTCCGACAGTAACCGAGACCCAGTACTTC
CDR3aa: CASSFPTVTETQYF
v_gene: TRBV5-1
j_gene: TRBJ2-5
d_gene: NA
abundance: NA

CDR3nt: TGTGCCAGCAGTTACGGACAGACCTACTCCTACGAGCAGTACTTC
CDR3aa: CASSYGQTYSYEQYF
v_gene: TRBV6-6
j_gene: TRBJ2-7
d_gene: NA
abundance: NA

CDR3nt: TGCGCCAGCAGCCAAGGTCCGGGACTAGCGGGGGAGGATACGCAGTATTTT
CDR3aa: CASSQGPGLAGEDTQYF
v_gene: TRBV4-3
j_gene: TRBJ2-3
d_gene: TRBD2
abundance: NA

CDR3nt: TGTGCCAGCAGCCTTAGCCCTGGGACAGATGATAATGAAAAACTGTTTTTT
CDR3aa: CASSLSPGTDDNEKLFF
v_gene: TRBV11-2
j_gene: TRBJ1-4
d_gene: TRBD1
abundance: NA

CDR3nt: TGTGCCAGCAGCCCTTCTAGCGGTCTTTACAATGAGCAGTTCTTC
CDR3aa: CASSPSSGLYNEQFF
v_gene: TRBV7-2
j_gene: TRBJ2-1
d_gene: TRBD2
abundance: NA

CDR3nt: TGTGCCAGCAGCTTAAGGCCAGGGGGCGCGGATACGCAGTATTTT
CDR3aa: CASSLRPGGADTQYF
v_gene: TRBV11-2
j_gene: TRBJ2-3
d_gene: TRBD1
abundance: NA

CDR3nt: TGTGCCAGATATACGCAGGTTAACAATCTTTACTCTGGAAACACCATATATTTT
CDR3aa: CARYTQVNNLYSGNTIYF
v_gene: TRBV19
j_gene: TRBJ1-3
d_gene: NA
abundance: NA